This T cell receptor (beta chain) was documented in a study of T-cell reconstitution after alpha-beta-depleted transplantation in children. This sample's TCRbeta library carried unique molecular identifier barcodes. TCRdb itself ran the PCR reads through MiXCR, one entry per CDR3 protein. The data show around 530,000 distinct CDR3 sequences, roughly 33% seen once. The ends were cut back, 1 base at V and 0 bases at J, with 13 bases in the middle. The CDR3 is 16 residues long. CDR1 SGHRS and CDR2 YFSETQ come from the germline V gene. The sequenced sample was PBMCs from the stem cell graft donor, obtained from the stem cell graft. The chain employs TRBV5-1 and TRBJ1-1, with D unclear. The TCR originated in a human donor who donated a stem cell graft to a child with aplastic anemia. CDR3 residues: CASSLPGLGMNTEAFF. In DNA form, the CDR3 reads TGCGCCAGCAGCTTGCCGGGCTTAGGGATGAACACTGAAGCTTTCTTT.